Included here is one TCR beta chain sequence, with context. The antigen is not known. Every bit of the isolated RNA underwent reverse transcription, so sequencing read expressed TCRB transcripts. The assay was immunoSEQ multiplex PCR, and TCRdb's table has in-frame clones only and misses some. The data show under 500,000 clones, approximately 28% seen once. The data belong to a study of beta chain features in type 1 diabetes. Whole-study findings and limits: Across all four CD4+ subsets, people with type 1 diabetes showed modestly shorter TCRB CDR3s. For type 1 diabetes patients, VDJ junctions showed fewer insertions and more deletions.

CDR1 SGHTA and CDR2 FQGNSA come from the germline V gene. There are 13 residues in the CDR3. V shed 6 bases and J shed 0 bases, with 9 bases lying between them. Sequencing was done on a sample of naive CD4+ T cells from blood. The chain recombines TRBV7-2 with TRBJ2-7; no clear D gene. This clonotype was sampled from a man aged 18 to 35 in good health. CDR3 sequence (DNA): TGTGCCAGCAGTCCGACAAACTCCTACGAGCAGTACTTC. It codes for CASSPTNSYEQYF.